This T cell receptor beta chain was retrieved from a study of radiotherapy plus CTLA-4 blockade in lung cancer. Clones were read by immunoSEQ multiplex PCR, and TCRdb kept only the in-frame ones, dropping some. The profile covers about 77,000 clones, with approximately 73% appearing a single time and 9.5% to 10% taken by the ten largest. The CDR3 spans 17 residues. Unmatched junction bases numbered 13, after V lost 2 bases and J lost 5 bases. Germline assignment: CDR1 SGHDT and CDR2 YYEEEE. V usage is TRBV5-6 and J usage is TRBJ1-1, with TRBD1 identical over 9 bases. The sample consisted of peripheral blood, taken from a patient treated with radiotherapy plus ipilimumab. This TCR derives from a human donor with non-small cell lung cancer whose response to radiotherapy plus ipilimumab could not be evaluated. As DNA, the CDR3 is TGTGCCAGCAGCTTTCCGACCTTGACAGGGGGATATACTGAAGCTTTCTTT. It is translated as CASSFPTLTGGYTEAFF.